Presented here are 13 T cell receptor beta chains from one specimen sequenced in a study of T-cell memory formation after mild COVID-19. One entry per CDR3 protein, called by TCRdb with MiXCR from the 5' RACE reads. The data show almost 350,000 distinct CDR3 sequences, around a fifth seen once. Sequencing was done on a sample of PBMCs or a T cell subset sorted from them (not recorded which). These receptor sequences come from a man aged 18 to 35 who had mild COVID-19 (a few samples of this study predate the infection). Cell type and time point are not known.

This clonotype has just one count. J is TRBJ2-3 and V is TRBV6-4; maybe TRBD2 (5 bases). Germline V gives CDR1 MRHNA, CDR2 SNTAGT. The V end lost 5 bases, the J end lost 2 bases, and 11 bases lay between the germline ends. The CDR3 contains 14 residues. CDR3 DNA sequence: TGTGCCAGCAGTCGCGGGTGGGTCACAGATACGCAGTATTTT. It codes for CASSRGWVTDTQYF.

The chain recombines TRBV28 with TRBJ1-1; D is uncertain. Germline CDR1 MDHEN, CDR2 SYDVKM. This CDR3 has 15 residues. V dropped 4 bases and J dropped 2 bases, with 14 bases sitting between them. The DNA of the CDR3 is TGTGCCAGCAGTTACCCAGTTGGGGTAAACACTGAAGCTTTCTTT. It codes for CASSYPVGVNTEAFF.

The J gene is TRBJ2-1, the V gene TRBV29-1, with D unclear. The V gene's germline CDR1 is SQVTM and CDR2 ANQGSEA. The CDR3 sequence is 13 residues long. Trimming cost V 7 bases and J 0 bases, with 10 bases left between them. CDR3 coding DNA: TGCAGCGCCGAACAGAGCTCCTACAATGAGCAGTTCTTC. It translates to CSAEQSSYNEQFF.

CDR3 nucleotide sequence: TGTGCCAGCAGTTTAGGTTCCAGTCTATATAATTCACCCCTCCACTTT. Its translation is CASSLGSSLYNSPLHF. The rearrangement joins TRBV27 to TRBJ1-6; D gene unclear. The CDR3 contains 16 residues. Germline assignment: CDR1 MNHEY and CDR2 SMNVEV (reference sequence). Between the trimmed V and J ends, which lost 2 bases and 4 bases, there was a span of 12 bases.

The chain couples TRBV5-1 to TRBJ2-2; D is possibly TRBD2 (5 bases). The CDR3 totals 16 residues. CDR1 and CDR2 from the germline V gene are SGHRS and YFSETQ. Trimming stripped 0 bases from V and 6 bases from J, with 15 bases between. The CDR3 is CASSLEAAVFAGELFF. The DNA of the CDR3 is TGCGCCAGCAGCTTGGAAGCGGCAGTGTTCGCCGGGGAGCTGTTTTTT. Full variable domain (outside the CDR3, taken from reference TRBV5-1 and TRBJ2-2): KAGVTQTPRYLIKTRGQQVTLSCSPISGHRSVSWYQQTPGQGLQFLFEYFSETQRNKGNFPGRFSGRQFSNSRSEMNVSTLELGDSALYLCASSLEAAVFAGELFFGEGSRLTVL.

V and J are TRBV18 and TRBJ2-2; TRBD1 is a possible D gene (5 bases). V lost 6 bases to trimming and J lost 1 base, with 18 bases between them. This CDR3 region has 17 residues. The germline V gene has CDR1 KGHSH and CDR2 LQKENI. In DNA form, the CDR3 reads TGTGCCAGCTCGCCCCAGTGGAACAGGAAGAACACCGGGGAGCTGTTTTTT. Translating gives CASSPQWNRKNTGELFF.

The table lists this clonotype with a few counts. The chain employs TRBV30 and TRBJ1-5; D is ambiguous. Germline V gives CDR1 GTSNPN, CDR2 SVGIG (reference sequence). The CDR3 length is 17 residues. Trimming cost V 3 bases and J 2 bases, with 20 bases left between them. The CDR3 here is CAWSAMPGRHGNQPQHF. The CDR3 nucleotides are TGTGCCTGGAGCGCTATGCCGGGCCGCCATGGCAATCAGCCCCAGCATTTT.

The table lists this clonotype with a few counts. The chain uses TRBV7-2 and TRBJ1-1; D remains ambiguous. The CDR3 is 14 residues long. Trimming left V 3 bases short and J 3 bases short, with 11 bases between. The germline gives CDR1 SGHTA, CDR2 FQGNSA. CDR3 sequence: CASSLTDGHTEAFF. CDR3 DNA sequence: TGTGCCAGCAGCTTGACGGACGGACACACTGAAGCTTTCTTT.

The chain links TRBV12-3 or TRBV12-4 to TRBJ2-3; D ambiguous. Trimming pared 3 bases from V and 4 bases from J, leaving 8 bases between. The CDR3 extends over 13 amino acids. The CDR3 DNA follows: TGTGCCAGCAGTTTTGCAGGCCCAGATACGCAGTATTTT. Translation: CASSFAGPDTQYF.

This clonotype was seen a handful of times. This sequence joins TRBV3-1 and TRBJ2-3; D remains ambiguous. V lost 2 bases and J lost 4, with 7 bases in between. CDR1 LGHDT and CDR2 YNNKEL come from the germline V gene (reference sequence). CDR3 size: 13 residues. CDR3 in amino acids: CASSQLGPDTQYF. CDR3 nucleotides: TGTGCCAGCAGCCAATTAGGACCAGATACGCAGTATTTT.

This clonotype has only a few counts. J is TRBJ2-2 and V is TRBV6-5; no reliable D call. Per germline, CDR1 MNHEY and CDR2 SVGAGI. Trimming left V 6 bases short and J 7 bases short, with 12 bases between. This CDR3 is built from 13 residues. This CDR3 reads CASRAIPSGELFF. CDR3 DNA sequence: TGTGCCAGCAGAGCTATCCCTAGCGGGGAGCTGTTTTTT.

The chain recombines TRBV7-9 with TRBJ2-2; D tentatively fits TRBD1 or TRBD2 (5 bases each). The ends were cut back, 6 bases at V and 3 bases at J, with 17 bases in the middle. In germline, CDR1 is SEHNR, CDR2 FQNEAQ (reference sequence). The CDR3 has 16 amino acids. The CDR3 region is CASSPQGRGDTGELFF. The CDR3 DNA sequence: TGTGCCAGCAGTCCGCAGGGAAGGGGAGACACCGGGGAGCTGTTTTTT.

This clonotype has more than one count but fewer than ten. V gene TRBV13 combines with J gene TRBJ1-1, with D hard to call. The CDR3 spans 13 residues. The V end lost 5 bases, the J end lost 2 bases, and 9 bases lay between the germline ends. Germline CDR1 and CDR2: PRHDT and FYEKMQ (reference sequence). In nucleotides, the CDR3 is TGTGCCAGCAGCCCCATTAGCAACACTGAAGCTTTCTTT. The encoded protein is CASSPISNTEAFF.